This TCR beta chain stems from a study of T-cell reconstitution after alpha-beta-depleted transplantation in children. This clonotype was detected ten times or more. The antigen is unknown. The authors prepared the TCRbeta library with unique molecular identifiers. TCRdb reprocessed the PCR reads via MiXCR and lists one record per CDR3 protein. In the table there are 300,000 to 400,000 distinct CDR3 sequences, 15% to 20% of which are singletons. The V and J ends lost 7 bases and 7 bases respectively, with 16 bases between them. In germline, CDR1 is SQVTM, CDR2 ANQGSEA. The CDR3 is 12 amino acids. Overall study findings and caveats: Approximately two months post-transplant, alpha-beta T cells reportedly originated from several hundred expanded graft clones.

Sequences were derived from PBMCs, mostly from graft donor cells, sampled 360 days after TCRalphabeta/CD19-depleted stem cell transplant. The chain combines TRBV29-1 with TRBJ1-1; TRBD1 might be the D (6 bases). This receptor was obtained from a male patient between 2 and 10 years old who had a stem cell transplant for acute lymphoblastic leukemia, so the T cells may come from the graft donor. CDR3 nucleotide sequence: TGCAGCGCTGGGGACATCGCTTTTGAAGCTTTCTTT. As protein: CSAGDIAFEAFF.